This note documents a single TCR beta chain sequence. The antigen remains undetermined. These data belong to a study of CD8+CD57+ T cells in acquired aplastic anemia. At the level of the study: Isolated CD4+ and CD8+ cells, once sorted, yielded DNA averaging approximately 3 ug. Findings and caveats of the study: Sharing between patients and controls was observed for over 25 CD8+ CDR3 sequences. Levels of CD8+ Simpson's diversity were not significantly distinct in patients versus controls.

It was genomic DNA that served as the template for profiling TCR beta VDJ and CDR3. TCRdb independently ran MiXCR on the reads; one entry per CDR3 protein. The sample lists 300,000 or so distinct CDR3 sequences, under 60% seen once, with approximately 1.3% in the top ten. This CDR3 comprises 14 residues. CDR1 and CDR2 (germline): SGHVS, FQNEAQ. V was shortened by 4 bases and J by 0 bases, with 9 bases between the two germline ends. Sequencing was done on patients that had shown CD8+CD57+ cell expansion by flow cytometry. The study sampled blood from patients who had received no therapy. The sequence derives from a human donor with aplastic anemia. The sample consisted of sorted CD4+, CD8+, or CD8+CD57+ T cells (not recorded which) from PBMCs. The chain combines TRBV7-8 with TRBJ1-2; D is uncertain. This chain's CDR3 is CASSSAPSNYGYTF. DNA of the CDR3: TGTGCCAGCAGCTCCGCCCCCTCTAACTATGGCTACACCTTC. Variable domain in full (rest from reference TRBV7-8 and TRBJ1-2): GAGVSQSPRYKVAKRGQDVALRCDPISGHVSLFWYQQALGQGPEFLTYFQNEAQLDKSGLPSDRFFAERPEGSVSTLKIQRTQQEDSAVYLCASSSAPSNYGYTFGSGTRLTVV.